A selection of T cell receptor beta chains follows, all from one sample in a study of blood T cells in healthy people across ages. MiXCR, run by TCRdb on the 5' RACE reads, gives a single entry per CDR3 protein. This sample carries about 780,000 distinct CDR3 sequences, around 24% of them seen once, and the ten largest clones take 2.5% to 3.5%. The same data also went into a second study, on T cells of mothers and their children.

Specimen: blood. The receptors stem from a boy between 10 and 17 years old in good health. Both conserved end residues are part of each CDR3. A clone size is listed for some rows: how often the clone was seen (once, few, many), or a class if it is expanded.

V gene: TRBV10-3
J gene: TRBJ2-7
clone size: -
CDR3 protein: CAIMPGSGEQYF

V gene: TRBV5-1
J gene: TRBJ2-4
clone size: few
CDR3 protein: CASSLGGTGQNIQYF

V gene: TRBV3-1
J gene: TRBJ1-1
clone size: -
CDR3 protein: CASSSVMTEAFF

V gene: TRBV7-2
J gene: TRBJ1-6
clone size: -
CDR3 protein: CASREGVSYNSPLHF

V gene: TRBV11-2
J gene: TRBJ2-7
clone size: -
CDR3 protein: CASSLDRAREQYF

V gene: TRBV15
J gene: TRBJ2-5
clone size: -
CDR3 protein: CATSRAGGAETQYF

V gene: TRBV20-1
J gene: TRBJ2-1
clone size: -
CDR3 protein: CSPGQGIHEQFF

V gene: TRBV19
J gene: TRBJ2-4
clone size: few
CDR3 protein: CASSLAVGTNIQYF

V gene: TRBV4-3
J gene: TRBJ2-3
clone size: -
CDR3 protein: CASSQVRAGAKDTQYF

V gene: TRBV5-3
J gene: TRBJ2-4
clone size: -
CDR3 protein: CARSLTRGLLAGVTKNIQYF

V gene: TRBV6-6
J gene: TRBJ2-4
clone size: -
CDR3 protein: CASSYQNIQYF

V gene: TRBV10-2
J gene: TRBJ2-7
clone size: few
CDR3 protein: CASSGRGLAYEQYF

V gene: TRBV29-1
J gene: TRBJ1-1
clone size: -
CDR3 protein: CSVAAESRGTEAFF

V gene: TRBV12-3/TRBV12-4
J gene: TRBJ1-6
clone size: -
CDR3 protein: CASRLSSYNSPLHF

V gene: TRBV4-2
J gene: TRBJ2-5
clone size: -
CDR3 protein: CASSQDSIGGAPQETQYF

V gene: TRBV12-3/TRBV12-4
J gene: TRBJ2-5
clone size: -
CDR3 protein: CASSPGIWGEQYF

V gene: TRBV28
J gene: -
clone size: few
CDR3 protein: CASSLYTGPTYEQYF

V gene: TRBV7-2
J gene: TRBJ2-3
clone size: -
CDR3 protein: CASSLVAGLENTQYF

V gene: TRBV11-1
J gene: TRBJ2-1
clone size: few
CDR3 protein: CASSPTDRNNEQFF

V gene: TRBV27
J gene: TRBJ2-1
clone size: few
CDR3 protein: CASSLQGVRNNEQFF

V gene: TRBV27
J gene: TRBJ1-1
clone size: -
CDR3 protein: CASLPATGGNTEAFF

V gene: TRBV24-1
J gene: TRBJ2-5
clone size: few
CDR3 protein: CATSDRTSEETQYF

V gene: TRBV12-3/TRBV12-4
J gene: TRBJ1-2
clone size: many
CDR3 protein: CASSNGIHGYTF

V gene: TRBV5-5
J gene: TRBJ2-1
clone size: few
CDR3 protein: CASSVPGGESNEQFF

V gene: TRBV21-1
J gene: TRBJ1-4
clone size: few
CDR3 protein: CASSKGGSDTPKEKLFF

V gene: TRBV30
J gene: TRBJ1-4
clone size: few
CDR3 protein: CAWRETGVEKLFF

V gene: TRBV3-1
J gene: -
clone size: -
CDR3 protein: CASSPAGGPHEQYF

V gene: TRBV4-1
J gene: TRBJ1-4
clone size: -
CDR3 protein: CASSRIPPGWPEKLSF

V gene: TRBV29-1
J gene: TRBJ2-7
clone size: -
CDR3 protein: CSVLDRNAYEQYF

V gene: TRBV2
J gene: TRBJ1-5
clone size: -
CDR3 protein: CACTWGTGGQPQHF

V gene: TRBV12-3/TRBV12-4
J gene: TRBJ1-6
clone size: few
CDR3 protein: CASSRQGASLHF

V gene: TRBV5-1
J gene: TRBJ1-2
clone size: -
CDR3 protein: CASSLGKWTLNYTF

V gene: TRBV2
J gene: TRBJ2-7
clone size: few
CDR3 protein: CASSRPMVTATYEQYF

V gene: TRBV29-1
J gene: TRBJ1-2
clone size: -
CDR3 protein: CSVVFVGYTF

V gene: TRBV10-1
J gene: TRBJ2-5
clone size: few
CDR3 protein: CASKPGTSDQETQYF

V gene: TRBV29-1
J gene: TRBJ2-7
clone size: -
CDR3 protein: CSVEDRSVSSYEQYF

V gene: TRBV9
J gene: TRBJ1-1
clone size: once
CDR3 protein: CASSGQGVPTEAFF

V gene: TRBV6-5
J gene: TRBJ1-1
clone size: many
CDR3 protein: CASSYTQVSNTEAFF

V gene: TRBV4-1
J gene: TRBJ1-1
clone size: once
CDR3 protein: CASSHGEARPGIEAFF

V gene: TRBV2
J gene: TRBJ2-3
clone size: -
CDR3 protein: CASSDEDLDTQYF

V gene: TRBV12-5
J gene: TRBJ1-2
clone size: -
CDR3 protein: CASGLVTDTNYGYTF

V gene: TRBV28
J gene: TRBJ2-7
clone size: -
CDR3 protein: CASSLRTGSLYEQYF

V gene: TRBV5-1
J gene: TRBJ2-5
clone size: few
CDR3 protein: CASSLLGDRETQYF

V gene: TRBV6-5
J gene: TRBJ2-3
clone size: few
CDR3 protein: CASRLQGYTDTQYF

V gene: TRBV2
J gene: TRBJ2-7
clone size: few
CDR3 protein: CASVQGYEQYF

V gene: TRBV2
J gene: TRBJ1-5
clone size: few
CDR3 protein: CASEDRYSNQPQHF

V gene: TRBV10-3
J gene: TRBJ2-7
clone size: -
CDR3 protein: CAISEPGYEQYF

V gene: TRBV7-3
J gene: TRBJ2-3
clone size: -
CDR3 protein: CASSSGQGIGTQYF

V gene: TRBV7-6
J gene: TRBJ1-4
clone size: -
CDR3 protein: CASSAAGGANEKLFF

V gene: TRBV12-3/TRBV12-4
J gene: TRBJ2-7
clone size: few
CDR3 protein: CASSTDRGLTYEQYF

V gene: TRBV14
J gene: TRBJ1-1
clone size: -
CDR3 protein: CASSPGVTNTEAFF

V gene: TRBV7-2
J gene: TRBJ2-3
clone size: -
CDR3 protein: CASSFRDRDTDTQYF

V gene: TRBV2
J gene: TRBJ2-7
clone size: -
CDR3 protein: CASRLQGVEYF

V gene: TRBV10-3
J gene: TRBJ1-3
clone size: -
CDR3 protein: CAISEQGNTIYF

V gene: TRBV11-2
J gene: TRBJ2-5
clone size: -
CDR3 protein: CASSSLLGAGQSRGETQYF

V gene: TRBV11-2
J gene: TRBJ2-7
clone size: few
CDR3 protein: CASSRLTLVSAEQYF

V gene: TRBV5-1
J gene: TRBJ1-2
clone size: -
CDR3 protein: CASSFRPGQGKDGYTF

V gene: TRBV20-1
J gene: TRBJ2-5
clone size: -
CDR3 protein: CSARDGRSTGETQYF